This TCR beta chain was recorded in a study of PD-1 blockade in classical Hodgkin lymphoma. Study outcomes and limitations: Diversity in CD4+ TCRs, unlike that measured in CD8+ TCRs, had risen significantly by C4D1.

The assay was immunoSEQ multiplex PCR, and TCRdb's table has in-frame clones only and misses some. In the table there are 50,000 to 65,000 clones, about 90% of which are singletons. With 5 bases removed from V and 3 bases from J, the gap between germline ends came to 7 bases. The CDR3 extends over 13 amino acids. In germline, CDR1 is LNHDA, CDR2 SQIVND (reference sequence). In regard to this clone: No antigen is known for it.

Stated time point: cycle 4 day 1 (C4D1), after more than 5 weeks of nivolumab. Each patient's relapse followed autologous stem cell transplantation, and brentuximab vedotin exposure varied. Sequences were derived from peripheral blood mononuclear cells (PBMCs), sampled before the fourth cycle of nivolumab. V usage is TRBV19 and J usage is TRBJ2-2, with D tentatively TRBD2 (6 bases). This receptor was obtained from a human donor with classical Hodgkin lymphoma. The CDR3 reads CASSWGDTGELFF. CDR3 nucleotide sequence: TGTGCCAGTAGTTGGGGGGACACCGGGGAGCTGTTTTTT.